The clone carrying this T cell receptor (beta chain) was seen more than once but under ten times. Per the original methods: Amplification with reference gene primers provided the estimates of nucleated cell counts. Profiled with immunoSEQ multiplex PCR; TCRdb holds only in-frame clones, not every one. That table is the source of V, J and clone size, and D and trimming were worked out from the DNA. In the table there are under 200,000 clones, approximately 83% of which are singletons. The data originate from a study of blood T cell repertoires in COVID-19. Study summary: Donors in the United States, Italy and Spain gave samples during acute or convalescent COVID-19. The analysed material was cDNA or gDNA that came from T cells, B-cell-depleted T cells, or PBMCs.

CDR3 length: 17 amino acids. Looked up from germline, CDR1 is SGHRS and CDR2 is YFSETQ. The V gene end was trimmed by 0 bases and the J gene end by 3 bases; junction bases not matched to a gene: 6. The specimen was peripheral blood. This chain connects TRBV5-1 to TRBJ2-2, with TRBD2 identical over 9 bases. The TCR was taken from a man in his sixties or seventies who had recovered from COVID-19. The CDR3 loop is CASSLGVAGDHTGELFF. CDR3 nucleotide sequence: TGCGCCAGCAGCTTGGGAGTAGCGGGAGACCACACCGGGGAGCTGTTTTTT.